The 27 T cell receptor beta chains reported below all come from one sample, sequenced in a study of shared clonotypes between healthy human individuals. Assay used: immunoSEQ multiplex PCR; TCRdb lists only in-frame clones, some missing. The sample contains hundreds of thousands of clones, approximately 75% of which appear only once. Source material: memory CD4+ T cells sorted from blood. Subset reported: CD45RA-negative fraction. Source of these receptors: a woman aged 25 to 39 in good health.

This clone was recorded a few times. This chain joins TRBV19 and TRBJ2-2, with D unclear. Germline CDR1 is LNHDA and CDR2 is SQIVND (reference sequence). Deletions cut 6 bases from V and 5 bases from J, with 10 bases between. This CDR3 is built from 13 residues. CDR3 nucleotides: TGTGCCAGTAGAATGATAGCAACCGGGGAGCTGTTTTTT. Protein: CASRMIATGELFF.

The J gene is TRBJ1-3, the V gene TRBV5-1; D gene uncertain. V shed 7 bases and J shed 0 bases, with 17 bases lying between them. Germline loops: CDR1 SGHRS, CDR2 YFSETQ. The CDR3 runs 16 residues. CDR3 nucleotides: TGCGCCAGCGGAGCCGGGCCTGCAGGCTCTGGAAACACCATATATTTT. This gives the protein CASGAGPAGSGNTIYF. The full variable domain, rest sourced from reference TRBV5-1 and TRBJ1-3, is KAGVTQTPRYLIKTRGQQVTLSCSPISGHRSVSWYQQTPGQGLQFLFEYFSETQRNKGNFPGRFSGRQFSNSRSEMNVSTLELGDSALYLCASGAGPAGSGNTIYFGEGSWLTVV.

This clone was seen a handful of times. This chain uses TRBV5-1 with TRBJ1-1; D is uncertain. The CDR3 sequence is 14 residues long. Germline loops: CDR1 SGHRS, CDR2 YFSETQ. The ends were cut back, 0 bases at V and 1 base at J, with 7 bases in the middle. CDR3 region: CASSLGVANTEAFF. CDR3 in DNA: TGCGCCAGCAGCTTGGGGGTCGCGAACACTGAAGCTTTCTTT.

A single count supports this clone. V gene TRBV11-2 combines with J gene TRBJ2-1; no firm D call. The CDR3 is made up of 18 amino acids. Trimming shortened V by 0 bases and J by 0 bases, and 15 bases separated the two germline ends. From germline, CDR1 is SGHAT and CDR2 FQNNGV. The CDR3 DNA sequence: TGTGCCAGCAGCTTAGAAGTTGGTCTCCCCCCCTCCTACAATGAGCAGTTCTTC. Translation gives CASSLEVGLPPSYNEQFF.

The rearrangement uses TRBV19 and TRBJ2-3; 8 bases fit TRBD2. Germline V gene sequence: CDR1 LNHDA, CDR2 SQIVND (reference sequence). Trimming at V came to 1 base and at J to 7 bases, leaving 19 bases not matched to a gene. The CDR3 spans 19 residues. The CDR3 loop is CASSIALVASGPLEYTQYF. In DNA, the CDR3 is TGTGCCAGTAGTATAGCTTTGGTGGCTAGCGGGCCCCTCGAATATACGCAGTATTTT. Variable domain in full (rest from reference TRBV19 and TRBJ2-3): DGGITQSPKYLFRKEGQNVTLSCEQNLNHDAMYWYRQDPGQGLRLIYYSQIVNDFQKGDIAEGYSVSREKKESFPLTVTSAQKNPTAFYLCASSIALVASGPLEYTQYFGPGTRLTVL.

The V call is TRBV5-1, the J call TRBJ1-1, with TRBD1 matching over 11 bases. Unmatched junction bases numbered 3, after V lost 3 bases and J lost 8 bases. Germline assignment: CDR1 SGHRS and CDR2 YFSETQ. The CDR3 sequence is 13 residues long. CDR3 DNA sequence: TGCGCCAGCAGCTCATGGACAGGGGGCGAAGCTTTCTTT. This encodes CASSSWTGGEAFF.

V and J are TRBV18 and TRBJ2-7; TRBD2 agrees at 9 bases. V lost 2 bases to trimming and J lost 5 bases; unmatched junction nucleotides: 1. This CDR3 spans 13 amino acids. CDR1 is KGHSH and CDR2 is LQKENI in the germline V gene. Here the CDR3 DNA reads TGTGCCAGCTCACCAGTAGCGGGGGACGAGCAGTACTTC. Amino acids: CASSPVAGDEQYF.

Worth noting for this clone: This specimen includes other DNA sequences encoding the same CDR3. CDR3 in DNA: TGTGCCAGCAGCCAAGACAGCAATAATCAGCCCCAGCATTTT. Translation: CASSQDSNNQPQHF. The rearrangement links TRBV4-2 to TRBJ1-5; D remains ambiguous. The germline V gene encodes CDR1 LGHNA and CDR2 YNFKEQ. CDR3 length: 14 amino acids. V gave up 0 bases and J gave up 4 bases, with 7 bases separating them.

The chain employs TRBV4-1 and TRBJ2-2, with D uncertain. The CDR3 sequence is 14 residues long. The germline gives CDR1 MGHRA, CDR2 YSYEKL. The ends were cut back, 1 base at V and 0 bases at J, with 3 bases in the middle. CDR3 nucleotide sequence: TGCGCCAGCAGCCAAGTTGCGAACACCGGGGAGCTGTTTTTT. Translation gives CASSQVANTGELFF.

This clone is a singleton in its sample. The chain recombines TRBV18 with TRBJ2-7; tentative D call: TRBD1 (7 bases). The CDR3 is 14 residues long. The V end lost 3 bases, the J end lost 5 bases, and 14 bases lay between the germline ends. The V gene's germline CDR1 is KGHSH and CDR2 LQKENI. CDR3 region: CASSPQGGFDEQYF. The CDR3 DNA is TGTGCCAGCTCACCCCAGGGGGGCTTCGACGAGCAGTACTTC.

The chain recombines TRBV5-8 with TRBJ1-5; no reliable D call. CDR3 length: 13 amino acids. V lost 0 bases and J 1 base, leaving 2 bases between the germline ends. CDR1 is SGHTS, CDR2 YDEGEE, per germline. The CDR3 spells CASSLDSNQPQHF. CDR3 DNA: TGTGCCAGCAGCTTGGACAGCAATCAGCCCCAGCATTTT.

This clone was seen more than once but under ten times. The chain is built from TRBV6-5 and TRBJ1-5; unclear D gene. Germline CDR1 reads MNHEY; CDR2 reads SVGAGI. V dropped 6 bases and J dropped 0 bases, with 12 bases sitting between them. The CDR3 length is 15 residues. The chain's CDR3 is CASSPTWDSNQPQHF. Written as DNA, the CDR3 is TGTGCCAGCAGCCCCACATGGGATAGCAATCAGCCCCAGCATTTT.

This chain joins TRBV18 and TRBJ1-4, with D perhaps matching TRBD1 (5 bases). Germline V gives CDR1 KGHSH, CDR2 LQKENI. Between the trimmed V and J ends, which lost 1 base and 0 bases, there was a span of 6 bases. This CDR3 comprises 15 residues. As DNA, the CDR3 is TGTGCCAGCTCACCACGGGGCTCAACTAATGAAAAACTGTTTTTT. It is translated as CASSPRGSTNEKLFF.

In regard to this clone: The sample has other DNA sequences that encode this CDR3 too. This chain uses TRBV7-2 with TRBJ1-5; TRBD1 is a possible D gene (5 bases). The CDR3 is made up of 15 amino acids. The germline gives CDR1 SGHTA, CDR2 FQGNSA. The V end lost 5 bases, the J end lost 0 bases, and 11 bases lay between the germline ends. Here the CDR3 reads CASSSDSLSNQPQHF. CDR3 nucleotides: TGTGCCAGCAGCAGCGACAGTCTTAGCAATCAGCCCCAGCATTTT.

This clone is medium-sized within its sample. The rearrangement uses TRBV7-6 and TRBJ2-6, with a possible D match to TRBD1 (5 bases). The CDR3 covers 16 residues. Trimming took 5 bases from V and 4 from J, leaving 15 bases between them. CDR1 is SGHVS and CDR2 is FNYEAQ in the germline V gene. Here the CDR3 DNA reads TGTGCCAGCAGCCGGTTGGCAGGGTCGGGGGCCAACGTCCTGACTTTC. Protein sequence: CASSRLAGSGANVLTF.

The chain uses TRBV7-9 and TRBJ1-5; D gene ambiguous. CDR3 length equals 12 residues. Per germline, CDR1 SEHNR and CDR2 FQNEAQ (reference sequence). V gave up 5 bases and J gave up 1 base, with 3 bases separating them. The chain's CDR3 is CASSVSNQPQHF. CDR3 nucleotides: TGTGCCAGCAGCGTAAGCAATCAGCCCCAGCATTTT.

The V call is TRBV11-2, the J call TRBJ2-7; D gene unclear. Germline CDR1 SGHAT, CDR2 FQNNGV. CDR3 length: 12 residues. V lost 5 bases, J lost 3 bases, and 8 bases lay in between. The DNA of the CDR3 is TGTGCCAGCAGCCCCATAGACTACGAGCAGTACTTC. Its translation is CASSPIDYEQYF. The variable domain in full, completed from reference TRBV11-2 and TRBJ2-7, reads EAGVAQSPRYKIIEKRQSVAFWCNPISGHATLYWYQQILGQGPKLLIQFQNNGVVDDSQLPKDRFSAERLKGVDSTLKIQPAKLEDSAVYLCASSPIDYEQYFGPGTRLTVT.

The sample holds one count of this clone. The V call is TRBV10-2, the J call TRBJ2-7, with 7 bases identical to TRBD1. Germline CDR1 is WSHSY and CDR2 is SAAADI. The J segment lost 3 bases and the V segment lost 7 bases, leaving 3 bases of the junction unmatched. The CDR3 contains 12 residues. This CDR3 reads CASTAGGYEQYF. The CDR3 region has the DNA TGCGCCAGCACAGCAGGGGGCTACGAGCAGTACTTC.

This clone has only a few counts. V is TRBV2 and J is TRBJ2-7; no clear D. The V gene's germline CDR1 is SNHLY and CDR2 FYNNEI. The V end lost 2 bases, the J end lost 3 bases, and 5 bases lay between the germline ends. This CDR3 is built from 12 residues. CDR3 residues: CASSEMGYEQYF. Here the CDR3 DNA reads TGTGCCAGCAGTGAAATGGGCTACGAGCAGTACTTC.

The rearrangement links TRBV5-6 to TRBJ2-3; D could derive from TRBD1 or TRBD2 (5 bases each). The CDR3 is 17 residues long. The V gene's germline CDR1 is SGHDT and CDR2 YYEEEE. V was cut by 3 bases and J by 0 bases, with 17 bases left in between. The CDR3 protein is CASSWGFSGPSTDTQYF. CDR3 nucleotides: TGTGCCAGCAGCTGGGGGTTCAGCGGACCTAGCACAGATACGCAGTATTTT.

The chain couples TRBV5-6 to TRBJ1-2, with a possible D match to TRBD1 (5 bases). The CDR3 contains 11 residues. V lost 4 bases and J 8 bases, leaving 9 bases between the germline ends. Germline CDR1 and CDR2: SGHDT and YYEEEE. The CDR3 sequence: CASSGATGYTF. The CDR3 DNA reads TGTGCCAGCAGCGGGGCGACGGGCTACACCTTC.

The V gene is TRBV7-3, the J gene TRBJ2-5, with 9 bases identical to TRBD1. The length of the CDR3 is 13 residues. Germline-derived CDR1 and CDR2 are SGHTA and FQGTGA. V dropped 4 bases and J dropped 5; count of bases not matched to a gene: 2. The chain's CDR3 is CASSSDRGETQYF. In DNA, the CDR3 is TGTGCCAGCAGCTCCGACAGGGGGGAGACCCAGTACTTC.

The rearrangement joins TRBV6-6 to TRBJ1-3; D call uncertain. V shed 7 bases and J shed 0 bases, with 13 bases lying between them. The CDR3 is 15 residues long. The V gene's germline CDR1 is MNHNY and CDR2 SVGAGI (reference sequence). This CDR3 reads CASTLPHDSGNTIYF. CDR3 in DNA: TGTGCCAGCACTCTCCCCCACGACTCTGGAAACACCATATATTTT.

The chain joins TRBV16 to TRBJ1-5; TRBD1 agrees at 10 bases. The CDR3 has 16 residues. Germline values: CDR1 KGHSY, CDR2 FQNENV. V lost 2 bases and J lost 6; bases outside the gene matches: 7. The CDR3 here is CASSQRQGAISQPQHF. CDR3 DNA sequence: TGTGCCAGCAGCCAACGACAGGGGGCGATCAGTCAGCCCCAGCATTTT.

The sample holds a few counts of this clone. The chain has TRBV5-1 and TRBJ1-5; a possible D gene is TRBD1 (5 bases). Germline CDR1 and CDR2: SGHRS and YFSETQ. The CDR3 is 14 amino acids. Trimming left V 5 bases short and J 4 bases short, with 13 bases between. The CDR3 loop is CASSKGDGNQPQHF. CDR3 sequence (DNA): TGCGCCAGCAGTAAAGGGGACGGGAATCAGCCCCAGCATTTT. The full variable domain, in which reference TRBV5-1 and TRBJ1-5 provide the parts outside the CDR3, is KAGVTQTPRYLIKTRGQQVTLSCSPISGHRSVSWYQQTPGQGLQFLFEYFSETQRNKGNFPGRFSGRQFSNSRSEMNVSTLELGDSALYLCASSKGDGNQPQHFGDGTRLSIL.

This clone was seen a handful of times. The gene calls are TRBV5-1 and TRBJ2-2, with D hard to call. The CDR3 consists of 13 residues. From germline, CDR1 is SGHRS and CDR2 YFSETQ. Trimming took 0 bases from V and 6 from J, leaving 6 bases between them. This chain's CDR3 is CASSLEQSGELFF. The CDR3, as DNA: TGCGCCAGCAGCTTGGAACAGTCCGGGGAGCTGTTTTTT.

This chain links TRBV28 with TRBJ1-3; D ambiguous. Germline V lookup: CDR1 MDHEN, CDR2 SYDVKM. The length of the CDR3 is 12 residues. The CDR3 loop is CAIRAEGNTIYF. The CDR3 DNA reads TGTGCTATAAGGGCGGAGGGAAACACCATATATTTT.